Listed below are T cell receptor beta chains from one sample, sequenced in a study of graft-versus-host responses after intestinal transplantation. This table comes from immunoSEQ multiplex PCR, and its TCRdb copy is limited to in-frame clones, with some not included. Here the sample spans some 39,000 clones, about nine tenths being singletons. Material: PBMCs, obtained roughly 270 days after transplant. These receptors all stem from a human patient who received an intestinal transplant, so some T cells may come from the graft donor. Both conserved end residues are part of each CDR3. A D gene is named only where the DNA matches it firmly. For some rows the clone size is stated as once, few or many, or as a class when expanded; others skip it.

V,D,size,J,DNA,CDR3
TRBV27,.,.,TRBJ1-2,TGTGCCAGCAGTTCTTGGGACGGCGGTATGTGGGGCTACACCTTC,CASSSWDGGMWGYTF
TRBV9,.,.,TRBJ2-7,TGTGCCAGCAGCCTCCAAAGCCCACCGGGTTCGGAGGAGCAGTACTTC,CASSLQSPPGSEEQYF
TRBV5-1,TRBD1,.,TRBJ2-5,TGCGCCAGCAGCGAGCTACAGGGGCAAGAGACCCAGTACTTC,CASSELQGQETQYF
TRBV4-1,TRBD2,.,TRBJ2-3,TGCGCCAGCAGCCAGGGGACTAGCGCCTACACAGATACGCAGTATTTT,CASSQGTSAYTDTQYF
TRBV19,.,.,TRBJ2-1,TGTGCCAGTAGTATCCCTCATGGGGCTTCCTTTTACAATGAGCAGTTCTTC,CASSIPHGASFYNEQFF
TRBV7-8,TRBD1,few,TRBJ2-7,TGTGCCAGCAGCTTAGCGTCGCAGGGGGCGGACGAGCAGTACTTC,CASSLASQGADEQYF
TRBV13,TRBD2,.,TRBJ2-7,TGTGCCAGCAGCCTCACCTTAGAAGCGGGGGGGGATGAGCAGTACTTC,CASSLTLEAGGDEQYF
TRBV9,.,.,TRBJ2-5,TGTGCCAGCAGCTCCTTAGCGGCCGAGACCCAGTACTTC,CASSSLAAETQYF
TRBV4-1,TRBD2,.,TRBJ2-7,TGCGCCAGCAGCCTCCACAGTCTAGCGGGGGGGCCGGGGGAGCAGTACTTC,CASSLHSLAGGPGEQYF
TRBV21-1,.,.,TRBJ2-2,TGTGCCACCCCCCTTCACCATTGGGACGACACCGGGGAGCTGTTTTTT,CATPLHHWDDTGELFF
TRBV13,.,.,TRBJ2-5,TGTGCCAGCAGCAGTCGGAGGGCGGGGGAGACCCAGTACTTC,CASSSRRAGETQYF
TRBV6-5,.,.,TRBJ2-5,TGTGCCAGCAGTTACTATAGCGGCGGGGAGACCCAGTACTTC,CASSYYSGGETQYF
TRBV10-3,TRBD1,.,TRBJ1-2,TGTGCCATCAGCAGGACAGGTCGGAGAGACTATGGCTACACCTTC,CAISRTGRRDYGYTF
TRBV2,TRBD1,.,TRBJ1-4,TGTGCCAGCAGTGTTGACAGGGGGCGCGCGGCTAATGAAAAACTGTTTTTT,CASSVDRGRAANEKLFF
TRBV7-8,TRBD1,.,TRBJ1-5,TGTGCCAGCAGCACGGACAGGGTCAGCAATCAGCCCCAGCATTTT,CASSTDRVSNQPQHF
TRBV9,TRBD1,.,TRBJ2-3,TGTGCCAGCAGCGCGGGACAGTCAGATACGCAGTATTTT,CASSAGQSDTQYF
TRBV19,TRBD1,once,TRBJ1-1,TGTGCCAGGACCCTCGGACAGGGAAACACTGAAGCTTTCTTT,CARTLGQGNTEAFF
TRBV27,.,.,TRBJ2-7,TGTGCCAGCAGTTTATGGGGCGGACACTACGAGCAGTACTTC,CASSLWGGHYEQYF
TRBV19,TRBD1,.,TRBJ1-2,TGTGCCAGTAGTATTAGACAGGGGGCGGACATCTATGGCTACACCTTC,CASSIRQGADIYGYTF
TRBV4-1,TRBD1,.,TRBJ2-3,TGCGCCAGCAGCCAAAAGGGACAGTCAGATACGCAGTATTTT,CASSQKGQSDTQYF